This TCR beta chain appears in the sequencing data of a study of control samples from healthy donors and cancer patients. The V and J ends lost 3 bases and 1 base respectively, with 11 bases between them. Germline lookup yields CDR1 LGHDT and CDR2 YNNKEL (reference sequence). There are 15 residues in the CDR3. TCRdb's copy holds only in-frame clones and misses some; the assay was immunoSEQ multiplex PCR. Found here are some 100,000 clones, roughly nine tenths of them singletons; the top ten hold 0.95% to 1.5%. The gene calls are TRBV3-1 (or the pseudogene TRBV3-2) and TRBJ2-3; weak D call: TRBD1 (6 bases). The source material was blood. This TCR was sampled from a woman aged 45 to 65 in good health. The CDR3 nucleotides read TGTGCCAGCAGCCAGGGGGCCGGTCGCACAGATACGCAGTATTTT. It encodes CASSQGAGRTDTQYF.